This T cell receptor (beta chain) comes out of a study of identical twins. TCRdb re-analysed the 5' RACE reads in MiXCR, keeping a single row per CDR3 protein. The sample lists 500,000 to 550,000 distinct CDR3 sequences, under 25% seen once, with around 0.47% in the top ten. This clonotype was observed a few times. The CDR3 spans 16 residues. V gave up 4 bases and J gave up 0 bases, with 13 bases separating them. Germline-derived CDR1 and CDR2 are SGHDN and FVKESK. A further study also used this sample, focusing on yellow fever vaccine responses in identical twins.

The source material was CD4+ T cells sorted from blood. The chain employs TRBV14 and TRBJ2-1; D tentatively reads TRBD1 or TRBD2 (5 bases each). This sequence was found in a woman aged 18-29 years in good health. CDR3 coding DNA: TGTGCCAGCAGCCCGAGCCCAGGGAGCTCCTACAATGAGCAGTTCTTC. Protein: CASSPSPGSSYNEQFF.